What follows are 32 T cell receptor beta chains derived from one specimen sequenced in a study of T cell responses to AZD1222 COVID-19 vaccine (dated by TCRdb to the early 2020s). The method was the immunoSEQ multiplex PCR assay. TCRdb mirrors the immuneACCESS table, restricted to in-frame sequences. Some clones are absent from its copies; in checked studies, under half trace to an unresolved V gene, and the reason for the others is unknown. This sample lists 140,000 to 150,000 clones; 80% to 95% were detected once. Roughly 3.4% of the sample is in the top ten clones. What this sample's time point label stands for: about 28 days (+/-7) after the second vaccine dose. Sequenced here: peripheral blood, sampled 28 days after the second AZD1222 dose. These receptors were taken from an adult who received the AZD1222 COVID-19 vaccine.

The chain links TRBV9 to TRBJ2-7, with 9 bases matching TRBD2. Germline V CDR1 and CDR2: SGDLS, YYNGEE. CDR3 length: 16 amino acids. The V gene end was trimmed by 0 bases and the J gene end by 2 bases; junction bases not matched to a gene: 6. The CDR3: CASSVGSASGAYEQYF. The DNA for the CDR3 is TGTGCCAGCAGCGTAGGGTCGGCTAGCGGGGCCTACGAGCAGTACTTC. The whole variable domain, filled in from reference TRBV9 and TRBJ2-7, reads DSGVTQTPKHLITATGQRVTLRCSPRSGDLSVYWYQQSLDQGLQFLIQYYNGEERAKGNILERFSAQQFPDLHSELNLSSLELGDSALYFCASSVGSASGAYEQYFGPGTRLTVT.

This clone was seen more than once but under ten times. The V and J genes are TRBV30 and TRBJ1-3; D remains unclear. Trimming took 6 bases from V and 3 from J, leaving 15 bases between them. The germline V gene has CDR1 GTSNPN and CDR2 SVGIG (reference sequence). This CDR3 region has 14 residues. CDR3 nucleotide sequence: TGTGCCTGTTTGGAGGACTGGGGTGGAAACACCATATATTTT. Its protein is CACLEDWGGNTIYF.

The rearrangement uses TRBV28 and TRBJ2-1; 12 bases fit TRBD2. Germline V gene data show CDR1 as MDHEN and CDR2 as SYDVKM. The CDR3 sequence is 17 residues long. V dropped 6 bases and J dropped 3; count of bases not matched to a gene: 9. Written as DNA, the CDR3 is TGTGCCAGCAGACGAAGACTAGCGGGAGAACGCTACAATGAGCAGTTCTTC. As protein: CASRRRLAGERYNEQFF.

The rearrangement joins TRBV7-8 to TRBJ1-4, with a possible D match to TRBD1 (6 bases). In germline, CDR1 is SGHVS, CDR2 FQNEAQ. V was pared by 5 bases and J by 4 bases, with 14 bases between. This CDR3 spans 15 amino acids. In DNA, the CDR3 is TGTGCCAGCAGCGCATCGGGACAACTTAATGAAAAACTGTTTTTT. Residues: CASSASGQLNEKLFF.

The rearrangement links TRBV11-2 to TRBJ1-2; no firm D call. The length of the CDR3 is 15 residues. V dropped 1 base and J dropped 4 bases, with 13 bases sitting between them. Germline CDR1 reads SGHAT; CDR2 reads FQNNGV. The DNA for the CDR3 is TGTGCCAGCAGCTTAGTGGGCAGGTTGAGCTATGGCTACACCTTC. Amino acid sequence: CASSLVGRLSYGYTF. Combining the CDR3 with reference TRBV11-2 and TRBJ1-2 gives the whole variable domain EAGVAQSPRYKIIEKRQSVAFWCNPISGHATLYWYQQILGQGPKLLIQFQNNGVVDDSQLPKDRFSAERLKGVDSTLKIQPAKLEDSAVYLCASSLVGRLSYGYTFGSGTRLTVV.

The rearrangement links TRBV9 to TRBJ2-1, with unresolved D. Germline V CDR1 and CDR2: SGDLS, YYNGEE. The CDR3 runs 14 residues. The V and J ends lost 6 bases and 5 bases respectively, with 15 bases between them. Here the CDR3 DNA reads TGTGCCAGCACCCGGACCCCTCTAGACAATGAGCAGTTCTTC. Translating gives CASTRTPLDNEQFF.

This clone was seen just once. The chain combines TRBV11-2 with TRBJ2-1; D gene uncertain. The CDR3 has 13 amino acids. The germline gives CDR1 SGHAT, CDR2 FQNNGV. V was trimmed by 5 bases and J by 6 bases, leaving 11 bases between them. The CDR3 DNA is TGTGCCAGCAGCCCCGGCGGAGTCAATGAGCAGTTCTTC. It translates to CASSPGGVNEQFF.

V gene TRBV9 combines with J gene TRBJ1-2; 7 bases agree with TRBD1. V was pared by 0 bases and J by 5 bases, with 13 bases of the junction left unmatched. From germline, CDR1 is SGDLS and CDR2 YYNGEE. The CDR3 consists of 17 residues. CDR3 nucleotides: TGTGCCAGCAGCGTAGGAGGCAGGGGGACCGTTAGGTATGGCTACACCTTC. Translating gives CASSVGGRGTVRYGYTF.

The V and J genes are TRBV7-2 and TRBJ1-2; D not resolved. Per germline, CDR1 SGHTA and CDR2 FQGNSA. V dropped 1 base and J dropped 6 bases, with 15 bases sitting between them. The CDR3 sequence is 15 residues long. The CDR3 loop reads CASSLVSDAPDGYTF. The CDR3 DNA reads as TGTGCCAGCAGCTTAGTTTCAGACGCCCCAGATGGCTACACCTTC.

This clone was seen a handful of times. The chain employs TRBV19 and TRBJ2-7; no reliable D call. CDR1 and CDR2 (germline): LNHDA, SQIVND (reference sequence). This CDR3 contains 12 residues. The V end was cut by 6 bases, the J end by 3 bases, with 9 bases between. CDR3 sequence reads: CASSSGGYEQYF. CDR3 nucleotide sequence: TGTGCCAGTAGCTCGGGTGGCTACGAGCAGTACTTC.

This clone appeared a single time. This chain connects TRBV7-6 to TRBJ1-3; TRBD1 might be the D (5 bases). The germline V and J ends were trimmed by 5 bases and 0 bases, with 11 bases remaining between them. The CDR3 sequence is 15 residues long. CDR1 and CDR2 (germline): SGHVS, FNYEAQ. The CDR3 bases are TGTGCCAGCAGCAGTCAGACAGACTCTGGAAACACCATATATTTT. Its protein product is CASSSQTDSGNTIYF.

As concerns this clone: This CDR3 is also generated by other DNA sequences in the sample. The gene calls are TRBV6-2 or TRBV6-3 and TRBJ1-1; no clear D. This CDR3 region has 13 residues. The germline gives CDR1 MNHEY, CDR2 SVGEGT. The V end was cut by 5 bases, the J end by 3 bases, with 10 bases between. CDR3 bases: TGTGCCAGCAGTCCGGGCGGGTACACTGAAGCTTTCTTT. Translated: CASSPGGYTEAFF.

The rearrangement uses TRBV6-1 and TRBJ1-1; a possible D gene is TRBD1 (5 bases). Trimming pared 4 bases from V and 7 bases from J, leaving 13 bases between. The CDR3 has 13 amino acids. Germline loops: CDR1 MNHNS, CDR2 SASEGT. CDR3 residues: CASSGGTAFEAFF. CDR3 bases: TGTGCCAGCAGTGGCGGGACCGCCTTTGAAGCTTTCTTT.

The chain couples TRBV4-3 to TRBJ2-6; 7 bases line up with TRBD1. Looked up from germline, CDR1 is LGHNA and CDR2 is YSLEER. This CDR3 spans 17 amino acids. Unmatched junction bases numbered 5, after V lost 3 bases and J lost 0 bases. CDR3 in amino acids: CASSHAGTASGANVLTF. The CDR3 bases are TGCGCCAGCAGCCATGCCGGGACAGCCTCTGGGGCCAACGTCCTGACTTTC.

The V and J genes are TRBV19 and TRBJ1-1; no reliable D call. CDR3 size: 15 residues. The germline V and J ends were trimmed by 7 bases and 5 bases, with 20 bases remaining between them. Germline V gene sequence: CDR1 LNHDA, CDR2 SQIVND (reference sequence). The CDR3 coding sequence is TGTGCCAGTACTACATTCGGAGGGAAGCGGACTGAAGCTTTCTTT. Translated: CASTTFGGKRTEAFF.

The chain has TRBV11-3 and TRBJ2-2, with 10 bases aligning to TRBD2. V was clipped by 5 bases and J by 4 bases; unmatched bases: 4. The CDR3 covers 15 residues. Germline values: CDR1 SGHNT, CDR2 YENEEA. The CDR3 loop is CASSPGTSVTGELFF. DNA of the CDR3: TGTGCCAGCAGCCCGGGGACTAGCGTCACCGGGGAGCTGTTTTTT.

This chain links TRBV19 with TRBJ2-7, with 8 nucleotides matching TRBD2. In germline, CDR1 is LNHDA, CDR2 SQIVND (reference sequence). After removal of 1 base from V and 6 bases from J, the junction contained 8 bases not matched to a gene. The CDR3 consists of 15 residues. CDR3 in DNA: TGTGCCAGTAGTATAGCATCGGCGGGAGGCGGCGAGCAGTACTTC. Amino acid sequence: CASSIASAGGGEQYF.

This clone was detected only once. This rearrangement joins TRBV6-5 to TRBJ2-7; 7 nucleotides line up with TRBD2. Germline V lookup: CDR1 MNHEY, CDR2 SVGAGI. The CDR3 sequence is 13 residues long. The ends lost 6 bases at V and 3 bases at J; junction bases unmatched: 5. CDR3 nucleotides: TGTGCCAGCAGGGGCCGCGGGAGCTACGAGCAGTACTTC. This translates into CASRGRGSYEQYF.

The rearrangement links TRBV30 to TRBJ2-1; D not resolved. Trimming stripped 0 bases from V and 2 bases from J, with 2 bases between. The CDR3 contains 12 residues. Germline V gene sequence: CDR1 GTSNPN, CDR2 SVGIG (reference sequence). CDR3 DNA: TGTGCCTGGAGTGTAACCTACAATGAGCAGTTCTTC. Residues: CAWSVTYNEQFF. Supplemented by reference TRBV30 and TRBJ2-1, the full variable domain reads SQTIHQWPATLVQPVGSPLSLECTVEGTSNPNLYWYRQAAGRGLQLLFYSVGIGQISSEVPQNLSASRPQDRQFILSSKKLLLSDSGFYLCAWSVTYNEQFFGPGTRLTVL.

The chain employs TRBV7-9 and TRBJ2-3; D is uncertain. This CDR3 is 12 amino acids long. Trimming left V 3 bases short and J 6 bases short, with 7 bases between. Germline CDR1 and CDR2: SEHNR and FQNEAQ (reference sequence). The DNA for the CDR3 is TGTGCCAGCAGCTTCCGTTCGGATACGCAGTATTTT. As protein: CASSFRSDTQYF.

The V call is TRBV9, the J call TRBJ2-3; 9 nucleotides match TRBD2. In germline, CDR1 is SGDLS, CDR2 YYNGEE. The CDR3 totals 15 residues. Germline trimming cut 2 bases from V and 4 bases from J; bases unmatched to any gene: 5. The CDR3 coding sequence is TGTGCCAGCAGCGTCGCGGGAGGGAGGGCAGATACGCAGTATTTT. It codes for CASSVAGGRADTQYF. Together with reference TRBV9 and TRBJ2-3, the CDR3 gives the full variable domain: DSGVTQTPKHLITATGQRVTLRCSPRSGDLSVYWYQQSLDQGLQFLIQYYNGEERAKGNILERFSAQQFPDLHSELNLSSLELGDSALYFCASSVAGGRADTQYFGPGTRLTVL.

Here the CDR3 DNA reads TGTGCCAGCAGCTTAGTACACACCCAAGAGACCCAGTACTTC. Its translation: CASSLVHTQETQYF. J is TRBJ2-5 and V is TRBV11-2, with D uncertain. This CDR3 is built from 14 residues. Germline V lookup: CDR1 SGHAT, CDR2 FQNNGV. The V and J ends lost 1 base and 1 base respectively, with 7 bases between them.

This clone was counted once. The chain has TRBV25-1 and TRBJ2-3; unclear D gene. Germline CDR1 and CDR2: MGHDK and SYGVNS. This CDR3 spans 13 amino acids. V lost 6 bases and J lost 1, with 8 bases in between. DNA of the CDR3: TGTGCCAGCAGACCACCCGGCACAGATACGCAGTATTTT. It specifies CASRPPGTDTQYF.

The chain employs TRBV5-5 and TRBJ2-7; D is possibly TRBD2 (5 bases). The CDR3 spans 14 residues. V was clipped by 2 bases and J by 3 bases, with 12 bases between them. CDR1 is SGHKS, CDR2 YYEKEE, per germline (reference sequence). The CDR3 DNA follows: TGTGCCAGCAGCTTCGGGGTGGCCCACTACGAGCAGTACTTC. Translation gives CASSFGVAHYEQYF.

The chain couples TRBV27 to TRBJ2-4, with D hard to call. Trimming removed 5 bases at V and 1 base at J, with 12 bases between. The germline gives CDR1 MNHEY, CDR2 SMNVEV (reference sequence). The CDR3 has 15 residues. The CDR3 DNA is TGTGCCAGCAGTCCCCACAGACATGCCAAAAACATTCAGTACTTC. This sequence encodes CASSPHRHAKNIQYF.

V is TRBV5-5 and J is TRBJ1-2, with D uncertain. Trimming stripped 4 bases from V and 7 bases from J, with 8 bases between. CDR1 is SGHKS, CDR2 YYEKEE, per germline (reference sequence). This CDR3 is 11 amino acids long. The CDR3 coding sequence is TGTGCCAGCAGCGCTAGAGGTGGCTACACCTTC. Its protein is CASSARGGYTF.

V usage is TRBV7-2 and J usage is TRBJ2-2, with 8 bases that match TRBD2. Unmatched junction bases numbered 3, after V lost 5 bases and J lost 1 base. This CDR3 is built from 15 residues. Germline lookup yields CDR1 SGHTA and CDR2 FQGNSA. Here the CDR3 DNA reads TGTGCCAGCAGCATACTAGCGGTGAACACCGGGGAGCTGTTTTTT. It translates to CASSILAVNTGELFF.

The rearrangement joins TRBV2 to TRBJ1-1, with D uncertain. The CDR3 is made up of 12 amino acids. Trimming left V 6 bases short and J 6 bases short, with 11 bases between. Germline V gives CDR1 SNHLY, CDR2 FYNNEI. The CDR3 reads CASRSLGAEAFF. The DNA for the CDR3 is TGTGCCAGCAGATCGCTTGGGGCTGAAGCTTTCTTT. Supplemented by reference TRBV2 and TRBJ1-1, the full variable domain reads EPEVTQTPSHQVTQMGQEVILRCVPISNHLYFYWYRQILGQKVEFLVSFYNNEISEKSEIFDDQFSVERPDGSNFTLKIRSTKLEDSAMYFCASRSLGAEAFFGQGTRLTVV.

The chain has TRBV28 and TRBJ1-6, with 7 bases lining up with TRBD1. Germline V gene data show CDR1 as MDHEN and CDR2 as SYDVKM. The trim removed 5 bases at V and 5 bases at J, leaving 12 bases unmatched. The CDR3 loop spans 17 amino acids. DNA of the CDR3: TGTGCCAGCAGTCTTATCGCCGGGACAGCGGATAATTCACCCCTCCACTTT. Protein: CASSLIAGTADNSPLHF.

The chain has TRBV9 and TRBJ1-5; TRBD1 matches at 7 bases. CDR1 is SGDLS, CDR2 YYNGEE, per germline. The CDR3 is 15 amino acids. V was pared by 4 bases and J by 1 base, with 5 bases of the junction left unmatched. The CDR3 region is CASSTSGGSNQPQHF. DNA for the CDR3: TGTGCCAGCAGCACCTCAGGGGGGAGCAATCAGCCCCAGCATTTT.

This sequence joins TRBV10-3 and TRBJ2-7; TRBD2 might be the D (5 bases). Germline V CDR1 and CDR2: ENHRY, SYGVKD. Trimming took off 4 bases at V and 3 bases at J, with 10 bases between the two ends. This CDR3 is built from 13 residues. For the CDR3, the DNA is TGTGCCATCAGTGTAACGAGCGGCTACGAGCAGTACTTC. As protein: CAISVTSGYEQYF.

This sequence joins TRBV28 and TRBJ2-7, with D tentatively TRBD2 (5 bases). Germline V gene data show CDR1 as MDHEN and CDR2 as SYDVKM. The V gene lost 9 bases and the J gene lost 0 bases, with 18 bases spanning the gap. The CDR3 has 15 amino acids. The CDR3 spells CASQAPTGSSYEQYF. The CDR3 DNA reads TGTGCCAGTCAAGCTCCCACGGGGAGCTCCTACGAGCAGTACTTC.